The 13 T cell receptor beta chains in this list originate from one sample, sequenced in a study of cytomegalovirus exposure and HLA in healthy donors. Produced via immunoSEQ multiplex PCR; TCRdb's table is partial and in-frame only. This sample has over 110,000 clones, with around nine tenths found just once. Sequenced material: PBMCs. These receptors were obtained from a man aged 18-30 years in good health and CMV-seropositive.

This clone was observed a few times. The V call is TRBV29-1, the J call TRBJ1-2; D gene uncertain. The CDR3 runs 13 residues. Trimming cost V 2 bases and J 4 bases, with 11 bases left between them. Germline CDR1 reads SQVTM; CDR2 reads ANQGSEA. The DNA of the CDR3 is TGCAGCGTTGAAAACCCGCGGGGCTATGGCTACACCTTC. It codes for CSVENPRGYGYTF.

This clone was observed a few times. The chain has TRBV6-5 and TRBJ1-2; D ambiguous. Germline assignment: CDR1 MNHEY and CDR2 SVGAGI. With 6 bases removed from V and 6 bases from J, the gap between germline ends came to 8 bases. The CDR3 spans 11 residues. CDR3 sequence (DNA): TGTGCCAGCAGGCACATGGATGGCTACACCTTC. This codes for CASRHMDGYTF.

This chain links TRBV6-1 with TRBJ2-5; maybe TRBD2 (6 bases). V dropped 7 bases and J dropped 4 bases, with 16 bases sitting between them. CDR3 length: 14 amino acids. Germline V gene sequence: CDR1 MNHNS, CDR2 SASEGT. In DNA form, the CDR3 reads TGTGCCAGCACGGACGGGAGTGCGGCAGAGACCCAGTACTTC. This sequence encodes CASTDGSAAETQYF.

The chain carries TRBV7-9 and TRBJ2-7, with 7 nucleotides matching TRBD2. V shed 6 bases, J shed 1 base, and the junction held 6 bases outside the gene matches. Per the germline V gene, CDR1 is SEHNR and CDR2 is FQNEAQ (reference sequence). The CDR3 length is 14 residues. The CDR3 DNA is TGTGCCAGCAGTTCTAGCGGTATTTCCTACGAGCAGTACTTC. Encoded protein: CASSSSGISYEQYF.

The chain combines TRBV7-3 with TRBJ2-4, with D possibly matching TRBD1 (6 bases). Looked up from germline, CDR1 is SGHTA and CDR2 is FQGTGA. The CDR3 contains 14 residues. V was clipped by 4 bases and J by 8 bases, with 15 bases between them. CDR3 sequence: CASSSGQVRDIQYF. CDR3 in DNA: TGTGCCAGCAGCTCGGGACAAGTAAGGGACATTCAGTACTTC.

This clone was observed a single time. This chain connects TRBV4-1 to TRBJ2-5, with TRBD1 matching 9 bases. Germline CDR1 MGHRA, CDR2 YSYEKL. With 1 base clipped from V and 4 bases from J, the junction kept 7 bases outside the gene matches. CDR3 length: 16 amino acids. The CDR3 loop is CASSQADRGVGETQYF. The CDR3, as DNA: TGCGCCAGCAGCCAAGCGGACAGGGGAGTAGGAGAGACCCAGTACTTC.

The chain couples TRBV7-2 to TRBJ2-1, with TRBD2 identical over 8 bases. From germline, CDR1 is SGHTA and CDR2 FQGNSA. CDR3 length equals 17 residues. J gave up 5 bases and V 5 bases, and 14 bases lay outside the gene matches. The CDR3 coding sequence is TGTGCCAGCAGCCCACCTGAGCGCGGGGGGTCCCACAATGAGCAGTTCTTC. It translates to CASSPPERGGSHNEQFF. The full variable domain, with the rest looked up from reference TRBV7-2 and TRBJ2-1, is GAGVSQSPSNKVTEKGKDVELRCDPISGHTALYWYRQSLGQGLEFLIYFQGNSAPDKSGLPSDRFSAERTGGSVSTLTIQRTQQEDSAVYLCASSPPERGGSHNEQFFGPGTRLTVL.

V usage is TRBV7-9 and J usage is TRBJ2-3; 7 bases line up with TRBD1. Trimming took 1 base from V and 2 from J; bases not matched to a gene: 9. Germline loops: CDR1 SEHNR, CDR2 FQNEAQ (reference sequence). The CDR3 extends over 17 amino acids. The CDR3 DNA reads as TGTGCCAGCAGCTTAGATCCGGGGACAGAGACCACAGATACGCAGTATTTT. Residues: CASSLDPGTETTDTQYF. Supplemented by reference TRBV7-9 and TRBJ2-3, the full variable domain reads DTGVSQNPRHKITKRGQNVTFRCDPISEHNRLYWYRQTLGQGPEFLTYFQNEAQLEKSRLLSDRFSAERPKGSFSTLEIQRTEQGDSAMYLCASSLDPGTETTDTQYFGPGTRLTVL.

The chain recombines TRBV6-1 with TRBJ1-4; a possible D gene is TRBD1 (5 bases). Per germline, CDR1 MNHNS and CDR2 SASEGT. This CDR3 region has 14 residues. Trimming removed 7 bases from V and 7 bases from J, with 16 bases in between. The DNA of the CDR3 is TGTGCCAGCACCGGGGGAGCGTGGGCTGAAAAACTGTTTTTT. This sequence encodes CASTGGAWAEKLFF.

CDR3 sequence (DNA): TGTGCCTGGAGTGGGGGTCAGGGGGCGCGTCAGCCCCAGCATTTT. Encoded protein: CAWSGGQGARQPQHF. J is TRBJ1-5 and V is TRBV30; 8 bases agree with TRBD1. Germline V lookup: CDR1 GTSNPN, CDR2 SVGIG (reference sequence). This CDR3 contains 15 residues. J gave up 6 bases and V 1 base, and 8 bases lay outside the gene matches.

This chain joins TRBV27 and TRBJ2-1; tentatively, D is TRBD2 (5 bases). Germline V lookup: CDR1 MNHEY, CDR2 SMNVEV (reference sequence). CDR3 size: 17 residues. The V end lost 0 bases, the J end lost 4 bases, and 16 bases lay between the germline ends. The CDR3 here is CASSLSLDLEVYNEQFF. In DNA, the CDR3 is TGTGCCAGCAGTTTATCCCTCGACTTGGAGGTTTACAATGAGCAGTTCTTC.

V is TRBV19 and J is TRBJ1-1, with D unclear. With 6 bases removed from V and 3 bases from J, the gap between germline ends came to 20 bases. This CDR3 has 16 residues. Per the germline V gene, CDR1 is LNHDA and CDR2 is SQIVND (reference sequence). CDR3 loop: CASSDYQASKDTEAFF. DNA of the CDR3: TGTGCCAGTAGCGACTACCAGGCATCCAAGGACACTGAAGCTTTCTTT.

The gene calls are TRBV7-2 and TRBJ1-1; D not certain. The CDR3 has 14 residues. V lost 0 bases, J lost 5 bases, and 10 bases lay in between. Germline-derived CDR1 and CDR2 are SGHTA and FQGNSA. DNA of the CDR3: TGTGCCAGCAGCTTAGCGCTTGGGAGGACTGAAGCTTTCTTT. Amino acid sequence: CASSLALGRTEAFF.